The clone carrying this T cell receptor beta chain was observed a few times. Its antigen remains unidentified. These data are taken from a study of graft-versus-host responses after intestinal transplantation. Study information: After anti-thymocyte globulin induction, recipients took tacrolimus and steroids for three to four years. Overall study results and limits: There were GvH clones found in recipient marrow, and some of them appeared first in ileum or blood.

Graft material was processed, releasing intraepithelial and lamina propria lymphocytes. Generated by immunoSEQ multiplex PCR, the TCRdb table keeps only in-frame clones and is missing some. The data show just under 20,000 clones, roughly three quarters seen once. The sample here was ileum tissue, taken around 20 days after intestinal transplant. The TCR was taken from a human patient who received an intestinal transplant, so some T cells may come from the graft donor.

The CDR3 region is CASSTTRVDTQYF. As DNA, the CDR3 is TGTGCCAGCAGCACCACTAGGGTTGATACGCAGTATTTT. The chain recombines TRBV9 with TRBJ2-3, with D possibly matching TRBD2 (5 bases). V was shortened by 4 bases and J by 6 bases, with 12 bases between the two germline ends. CDR1 is SGDLS and CDR2 is YYNGEE in the germline V gene. The CDR3 is made up of 13 amino acids.